The T cell receptor beta chain under discussion was sequenced for a study of read filtering for tumor transcriptome and immune sequencing (dated by TCRdb to the early 2020s). Regarding the research as a whole: The cohort consisted of some 17 male and approximately 15 female patients, with a mean age of roughly 66 years and an age range of roughly 45 to 90. Under revised international staging, roughly eight patients fell into R-ISS I, 16 into R-ISS II and about 7 into R-ISS III. After DNase treatment, whole-transcriptome libraries were prepared using the TruSeq RNA Access Library Prep Kit. Per sample, about 4.05 to 10.27 million TCR-region mapped reads were obtained with IR-seq, compared with only about 85 to 1273 with RNA-seq. TCR repertoires obtained by targeted immune repertoire sequencing and by bulk whole-transcriptome sequencing performed on the same bone marrow samples were compared. One main goal was a read-filtering strategy for immune repertoire data, in particular deciding whether clonotypes backed by only one read should be removed.

Starting from 350 to 450 ng RNA, TCR libraries were constructed with the Immunoverse kit using molecular barcoded adaptors that cover the alpha/delta and beta/gamma chains. The same RNA used for transcriptome sequencing was used for TCR library preparation. TCR libraries were sequenced on an Illumina HiSeq 4000 with 2 x 150 cycles. As for the original processing: With MiXCR, TCR reads were aligned to human V, D, J and C references and assembled into CDR3 clonotypes, with quality filtering and error correction included. The tcR package in R was used to analyze clonotype counts and gene usage diversity. Raw mapping reads were checked after the RNA-seq reads had been mapped by STAR aligner version 2.5.3a onto the human GRCh37 genome. To test how sequencing depth affects detected clonotypes, IR-seq fastq files were randomly downsampled with Seqtk 1.3. TCRdb ran its own pipeline on the public reads, namely fastp trimming at Q25 and MiXCR clone calling, and kept in-frame beta chains. Identical CDR3 protein sequences are pooled into one entry, listed with their most common genes and DNA. Clone size and V and J calls follow TCRdb, not the original study. The sample contains tens of thousands of distinct CDR3 sequences, nearly 20% of them found a single time. In total, the top ten clones hold over 13% of the sample.

From cysteine to phenylalanine, the CDR3 is 13 amino acids long. The read is trimmed to its CDR3 DNA, 39 bases read in frame from base 1. V is trimmed back by 7 bases and J by 4 bases, and the junction contains 5 bases that no gene match accounts for. Bone marrow was sampled from every patient at the time of active disease. Isolation of bone marrow mononuclear cells was performed by Ficoll-Hypaque density gradient centrifugation. Myeloma plasma cells were removed and CD138-negative cells were obtained by negative selection following labeling with CD138 magnetic microbeads on a MACS separator. Purity of the isolated cells was checked by flow cytometry on an Attune NxT using CD138 antibodies. Total RNA was extracted using TRIzol reagent and was quantified on a NanoDrop spectrophotometer. Paired RNA-seq and IR-seq were performed on each patient's CD138-negative bone marrow sample. Results and caveats for the whole study, not just this receptor: Compared with RNA-seq, IR-seq captured clonotypes at much higher depth and more reliably, and a smaller IR-seq throughput was enough to identify most shared clonotypes. The correlation between IR-seq and RNA-seq shared clonotype proportions was increased by removal of single-read clonotypes. Single-read clonotypes made up around 82% of clonotypes but only around 4% of total reads in IR-seq, compared with around 71% of clonotypes and approximately 45% of reads in RNA-seq. The sorted CD138-negative fraction was a mixed bone marrow immune population, not purified T cells.

This clonotype came up many times. What this receptor recognizes is not known. Base quality data are lacking; no much larger clone is found one base away. Recombination joined TRBV12-3 or TRBV12-4 with TRBJ1-2, and 8 junctional nucleotides match TRBD1. This TCR was recovered from a donor at least 40 years old with multiple myeloma. The specimen sequenced was a population of CD138-negative cells sorted from bone marrow. The cell subset or site label for this specimen denotes: bone marrow mononuclear cells depleted of CD138+ plasma/myeloma cells by negative magnetic selection. This receptor has the CDR3 CASKTTGGYGYTF. The sequenced DNA is TGTGCCAGCAAAACAACAGGGGGCTATGGCTACACCTTC.